One sample yielded the 26 T cell receptor beta chains listed below, sequenced in a study of cytomegalovirus exposure and HLA in healthy donors. The study ran its PCR with 60 Vbeta and 13 Jbeta primers. Using immunoSEQ multiplex PCR, the repertoire was profiled, and TCRdb retains in-frame clones only, with some absent. The sample consists of about 130,000 clones, approximately 74% of them appearing once. The source material was PBMCs. These receptors came from a male donor in good health and CMV-seronegative.

The gene calls are TRBV2 and TRBJ1-1, with D possibly being TRBD1 (5 bases). The germline gives CDR1 SNHLY, CDR2 FYNNEI. Trimming took 8 bases from V and 0 from J, leaving 16 bases between them. There are 15 residues in the CDR3. Here the CDR3 reads CASQNLQGLNTEAFF. In DNA, the CDR3 is TGTGCCAGCCAGAACCTCCAGGGCCTGAACACTGAAGCTTTCTTT. Full variable domain (missing parts from reference TRBV2 and TRBJ1-1): EPEVTQTPSHQVTQMGQEVILRCVPISNHLYFYWYRQILGQKVEFLVSFYNNEISEKSEIFDDQFSVERPDGSNFTLKIRSTKLEDSAMYFCASQNLQGLNTEAFFGQGTRLTVV.

Only a few counts were recorded for this clone. The chain recombines TRBV25-1 with TRBJ2-6, with D perhaps matching TRBD2 (5 bases). CDR1 is MGHDK, CDR2 SYGVNS, per germline. The ends were cut back, 2 bases at V and 4 bases at J, with 12 bases in the middle. CDR3 length: 16 residues. The CDR3 DNA sequence: TGTGCCAGCAGTGAAAGGGCGGGTTCCGGGGCCAACGTCCTGACTTTC. Translation gives CASSERAGSGANVLTF.

This clone was observed a handful of times. V usage is TRBV6-5 and J usage is TRBJ2-7; 8 nucleotides align to TRBD2. V was clipped by 0 bases and J by 0 bases; unmatched bases: 4. Germline CDR1 MNHEY, CDR2 SVGAGI. The CDR3 loop spans 16 amino acids. The CDR3 reads CASSYSTSGSSYEQYF. The CDR3, as DNA: TGTGCCAGCAGTTACTCGACAAGCGGGAGCTCCTACGAGCAGTACTTC.

This chain joins TRBV29-1 and TRBJ2-1, with 10 positions matching TRBD1. J was trimmed by 8 bases and V by 6 bases; bases with no gene match: 10. The germline CDR1 and CDR2 sequences are SQVTM and ANQGSEA. This CDR3 has 14 amino acids. The DNA for the CDR3 is TGCAGCGTGAATGGGGACAGGGGAGTCTATGAGCAGTTCTTC. Residues: CSVNGDRGVYEQFF.

This clone was detected only a few times. The chain employs TRBV19 and TRBJ2-1, with a possible D match to TRBD2 (6 bases). Germline CDR1 reads LNHDA; CDR2 reads SQIVND (reference sequence). The CDR3 has 16 amino acids. Trimming stripped 4 bases from V and 0 bases from J, with 13 bases between. The CDR3 DNA follows: TGTGCCAGTAGTAACGTAGCGGCGCCCTCCTACAATGAGCAGTTCTTC. Its protein is CASSNVAAPSYNEQFF.

The chain combines TRBV6-1 with TRBJ1-2, with a tentative D call TRBD1 (5 bases). This CDR3 has 18 residues. Deletions cut 1 base from V and 4 bases from J, with 22 bases between. Germline lookup yields CDR1 MNHNS and CDR2 SASEGT. CDR3 amino acids: CASSEDRTHAIEPYGYTF. CDR3 DNA sequence: TGTGCCAGCAGTGAAGATAGGACACACGCAATCGAGCCCTATGGCTACACCTTC.

CDR3 in amino acids: CASSVAGNHYEQYF. Here the CDR3 DNA reads TGCGCCAGCAGCGTTGCCGGGAACCACTACGAGCAGTACTTC. This sequence joins TRBV5-1 and TRBJ2-7, with D possibly matching TRBD2 (5 bases). The germline V gene encodes CDR1 SGHRS and CDR2 YFSETQ. The length of the CDR3 is 14 residues. Deletions cut 4 bases from V and 3 bases from J, with 14 bases between.

This chain's CDR3 is CASSYFGRTDTQYF. CDR3 in DNA: TGTGCCAGCAGTTACTTTGGCAGAACAGATACGCAGTATTTT. The gene calls are TRBV6-6 and TRBJ2-3; D call uncertain. The CDR3 covers 14 residues. Germline V CDR1 and CDR2: MNHNY, SVGAGI (reference sequence). The V end was cut by 1 base, the J end by 3 bases, with 8 bases between.

The rearrangement joins TRBV19 to TRBJ2-2; no reliable D call. The CDR3 runs 13 residues. CDR1 and CDR2 from the germline V gene are LNHDA and SQIVND (reference sequence). Trimming cost V 3 bases and J 4 bases, with 6 bases left between them. The CDR3: CASSMSVTGELFF. In nucleotides, the CDR3 is TGTGCCAGTAGTATGAGCGTCACCGGGGAGCTGTTTTTT.

This rearrangement joins TRBV6-6 to TRBJ2-3, with 7 bases lining up with TRBD2. V shed 4 bases, J shed 4 bases, and the junction held 11 bases outside the gene matches. CDR3 length: 16 residues. From germline, CDR1 is MNHNY and CDR2 SVGAGI (reference sequence). CDR3 sequence: CASSFPRGSGSDTQYF. CDR3 coding DNA: TGTGCCAGCAGTTTTCCTCGCGGGAGTGGGTCAGATACGCAGTATTTT.

This clone turned up a few times. This chain uses TRBV5-1 with TRBJ2-7; TRBD1 matches 8 bases. This CDR3 spans 15 amino acids. The trim removed 0 bases at V and 5 bases at J, leaving 7 bases unmatched. Germline CDR1 is SGHRS and CDR2 is YFSETQ. The CDR3 region has the DNA TGCGCCAGCAGCTTGGGGACAGGGCCTCTCCACGAGCAGTACTTC. Protein product: CASSLGTGPLHEQYF.

This clone was detected only a few times. V usage is TRBV28 and J usage is TRBJ1-1; tentative D call: TRBD1 (5 bases). The V end was cut by 5 bases, the J end by 5 bases, with 15 bases between. This CDR3 region has 14 residues. The germline CDR1 and CDR2 sequences are MDHEN and SYDVKM. CDR3 region: CASSPLVRGTEAFF. The CDR3 region has the DNA TGTGCCAGCAGTCCTCTGGTTAGGGGAACTGAAGCTTTCTTT.

This clone appeared a few times. CDR3 loop: CASSIGGPADTQYF. Written as DNA, the CDR3 is TGTGCCAGTAGTATAGGGGGCCCTGCAGATACGCAGTATTTT. V gene TRBV19 combines with J gene TRBJ2-3, with D perhaps TRBD1 (5 bases). V was clipped by 1 base and J by 4 bases, with 9 bases between them. There are 14 residues in the CDR3. CDR1 is LNHDA and CDR2 is SQIVND in the germline V gene (reference sequence).

The V call is TRBV7-9, the J call TRBJ2-7; 10 bases are shared with TRBD1. The V and J ends lost 5 bases and 4 bases, in that order; junction bases with no gene match: 5. This CDR3 contains 14 residues. CDR1 SEHNR and CDR2 FQNEAQ come from the germline V gene (reference sequence). The DNA for the CDR3 is TGTGCCAGCAGCGAGGACAGGGGGATTTACGAGCAGTACTTC. Amino acid sequence: CASSEDRGIYEQYF.

The chain uses TRBV4-2 and TRBJ2-7; 9 nucleotides agree with TRBD1. The CDR3 consists of 15 residues. Germline lookup yields CDR1 LGHNA and CDR2 YNFKEQ. V lost 4 bases and J lost 2; bases outside the gene matches: 6. CDR3 amino acids: CASSREGTGTYEQYF. In DNA, the CDR3 is TGTGCCAGCAGCCGAGAAGGGACAGGGACCTACGAGCAGTACTTC.

This chain links TRBV30 with TRBJ1-4; no definite D call. The germline V and J ends were trimmed by 7 bases and 0 bases, with 15 bases remaining between them. Germline V CDR1 and CDR2: GTSNPN, SVGIG (reference sequence). The CDR3 is 15 residues long. Here the CDR3 reads CASPGEGATNEKLFF. The CDR3 DNA reads as TGTGCCTCTCCTGGGGAGGGAGCAACTAATGAAAAACTGTTTTTT.

The V call is TRBV5-1, the J call TRBJ2-5; the match to TRBD2 covers 10 bases. Looked up from germline, CDR1 is SGHRS and CDR2 is YFSETQ. The CDR3 length is 15 residues. V shed 1 base, J shed 4 bases, and the junction held 4 bases outside the gene matches. The CDR3, as DNA: TGCGCCAGCAGCTTGATCGTAGCGGGAGGAGAGACCCAGTACTTC. Translating gives CASSLIVAGGETQYF.

The V and J genes are TRBV30 and TRBJ1-1; TRBD1 is a possible D gene (5 bases). Between the trimmed V and J ends, which lost 0 bases and 1 base, there was a span of 15 bases. CDR1 and CDR2 from the germline V gene are GTSNPN and SVGIG (reference sequence). The CDR3 is 16 residues long. Here the CDR3 reads CAWSVWGSVTNTEAFF. In nucleotides, the CDR3 is TGTGCCTGGAGTGTATGGGGCAGTGTGACGAACACTGAAGCTTTCTTT.

Comment on this clone: Other DNA sequences in this specimen translate into the identical CDR3. This rearrangement joins TRBV11-1 to TRBJ2-7; 8 bases agree with TRBD1. After removal of 5 bases from V and 3 bases from J, the junction contained 3 bases not matched to a gene. CDR3 length equals 13 residues. Germline V gene sequence: CDR1 SGHAT, CDR2 FQDESV (reference sequence). CDR3 region: CASSLGQVYEQYF. CDR3 nucleotides: TGTGCCAGCAGCCTGGGACAGGTCTACGAGCAGTACTTC.

This CDR3 is CASSLSSGGPDTQYF. CDR3 DNA: TGTGCCAGCAGTTTATCTAGCGGGGGGCCGGATACGCAGTATTTT. The chain is built from TRBV27 and TRBJ2-3; TRBD2 matches 10 bases. Germline trimming cut 0 bases from V and 6 bases from J; bases unmatched to any gene: 3. Germline lookup yields CDR1 MNHEY and CDR2 SMNVEV (reference sequence). The CDR3 is made up of 15 amino acids.

The chain couples TRBV7-2 to TRBJ1-2; D not certain. Trimming took 1 base from V and 4 from J, leaving 13 bases between them. From germline, CDR1 is SGHTA and CDR2 FQGNSA. The CDR3 totals 15 residues. The CDR3 reads CASSLGGSGLYGYTF. In DNA, the CDR3 is TGTGCCAGCAGCTTAGGCGGGAGCGGACTCTATGGCTACACCTTC.

In the case of this clone: A read error may account for a junction end that differs from germline. The chain couples TRBV7-9 to TRBJ2-2; D gene unclear. Germline V CDR1 and CDR2: SEHNR, FQNEAQ (reference sequence). This CDR3 spans 13 amino acids. Written as DNA, the CDR3 is TGTTCCAGCAGCTTAAGCAGGACCGGGGAGCTGTTTTTT. This sequence encodes CSSSLSRTGELFF.

This clone was detected once. DNA of the CDR3: TGTGCCAGCAGGCCGGGTCTGACGATCCAAGAGACCCAGTACTTC. It is translated as CASRPGLTIQETQYF. The chain links TRBV7-6 to TRBJ2-5; D not resolved. CDR3 length: 15 amino acids. Germline loops: CDR1 SGHVS, CDR2 FNYEAQ. With 6 bases removed from V and 1 base from J, the gap between germline ends came to 15 bases.

The chain joins TRBV5-1 to TRBJ2-1, with D perhaps matching TRBD1 (5 bases). The CDR3 has 15 amino acids. V was pared by 2 bases and J by 8 bases, with 17 bases between. Germline CDR1 and CDR2: SGHRS and YFSETQ. CDR3 residues: CASSLGLGAFDEQFF. The CDR3 bases are TGCGCCAGCAGCTTAGGGCTAGGGGCTTTCGATGAGCAGTTCTTC.

The DNA of the CDR3 is TGCGCCAGCAGCCTCGGGACAGGATTTAACTATGGCTACACCTTC. Translating gives CASSLGTGFNYGYTF. V gene TRBV5-1 combines with J gene TRBJ1-2, with TRBD1 matching over 8 bases. V lost 4 bases, J lost 1 base, and 6 bases stayed unmatched. Germline V gene data show CDR1 as SGHRS and CDR2 as YFSETQ. The CDR3 is 15 amino acids.

This rearrangement joins TRBV28 to TRBJ2-3; D uncertain. This CDR3 is 13 amino acids long. V lost 5 bases and J 13 bases, leaving 19 bases between the germline ends. CDR1 is MDHEN, CDR2 SYDVKM, per germline. CDR3 nucleotide sequence: TGTGCCAGCAGTCCCCCACCTTCGGGTATAGAGTATTTT. This codes for CASSPPPSGIEYF.